Listed here are 22 T cell receptor beta chains from one sample, sequenced in a study of OX40 agonist ivuxolimab in advanced cancers. Profiling relied on immunoSEQ multiplex PCR, and the TCRdb table lists in-frame clones only, not all of them. The sample lists approximately 17,000 clones; approximately 85% were seen once. The sequencing here drew on CD4+ or CD8+ T cells sorted from blood, taken in a trial of the OX40 agonist ivuxolimab. The receptor source for this set is an adult with an advanced solid tumor such as melanoma, head and neck, liver or kidney cancer.

The chain uses TRBV4-3 and TRBJ1-6; D gene uncertain. Germline CDR1 reads LGHNA; CDR2 reads YSLEER. The CDR3 is made up of 16 amino acids. Between the trimmed V and J ends, which lost 0 bases and 0 bases, there was a span of 6 bases. The CDR3: CASSQDLSSYNSPLHF. CDR3 DNA sequence: TGCGCCAGCAGCCAAGACTTGAGCTCCTATAATTCACCCCTCCACTTT.

This chain joins TRBV28 and TRBJ2-7, with 12 bases fitting TRBD1. With V trimmed by 3 bases and J by 3 bases, 12 bases remained unmatched. The CDR3 consists of 18 residues. Germline V gene sequence: CDR1 MDHEN, CDR2 SYDVKM. In nucleotides, the CDR3 is TGTGCCAGCAGTTTTAGTGGGACAGGGGGCCCCCAGCGCTACGAGCAGTACTTC. Its translation is CASSFSGTGGPQRYEQYF.

This clone was detected ten times or more. The chain recombines TRBV11-3 with TRBJ2-2; D uncertain. This CDR3 is 15 amino acids long. In germline, CDR1 is SGHNT, CDR2 YENEEA. V was cut by 1 base and J by 0 bases, with 6 bases left in between. The CDR3 loop reads CASSLGGANTGELFF. The CDR3 DNA is TGTGCCAGCAGCTTAGGAGGAGCGAACACCGGGGAGCTGTTTTTT.

The chain couples TRBV19 to TRBJ2-2; possibly TRBD1 for D (5 bases). V dropped 3 bases and J dropped 0 bases, with 8 bases sitting between them. CDR3 length equals 15 residues. The germline V gene has CDR1 LNHDA and CDR2 SQIVND (reference sequence). The CDR3 sequence: CASSITDTNTGELFF. CDR3 DNA: TGTGCCAGTAGTATTACGGACACGAACACCGGGGAGCTGTTTTTT.

This rearrangement joins TRBV9 to TRBJ1-1; tentative D call: TRBD1 (5 bases). Trimming stripped 0 bases from V and 1 base from J, with 10 bases between. This CDR3 has 15 residues. Per germline, CDR1 SGDLS and CDR2 YYNGEE. The DNA for the CDR3 is TGTGCCAGCAGCGTAGAACAGGATGGGAACACTGAAGCTTTCTTT. This gives the protein CASSVEQDGNTEAFF. The whole variable domain, filled in from reference TRBV9 and TRBJ1-1, reads DSGVTQTPKHLITATGQRVTLRCSPRSGDLSVYWYQQSLDQGLQFLIQYYNGEERAKGNILERFSAQQFPDLHSELNLSSLELGDSALYFCASSVEQDGNTEAFFGQGTRLTVV.

The chain carries TRBV6-6 and TRBJ2-1; 8 nucleotides align to TRBD2. V shed 4 bases and J 3 bases; nucleotides not matched to a gene: 8. The CDR3 is 16 residues long. Germline loops: CDR1 MNHNY, CDR2 SVGAGI (reference sequence). CDR3 sequence (DNA): TGTGCCAGCAGTTCTCACACTAGCGGAGTCTACAATGAGCAGTTCTTC. Amino acids: CASSSHTSGVYNEQFF.

The rearrangement joins TRBV7-6 to TRBJ2-3; no clear D gene. The CDR3 totals 14 residues. Germline lookup yields CDR1 SGHVS and CDR2 FNYEAQ. V lost 1 base to trimming and J lost 2 bases, with 7 bases between them. This CDR3 is CASSLGQNTDTQYF. DNA for the CDR3: TGTGCCAGCAGCTTAGGCCAGAACACAGATACGCAGTATTTT.

The V gene is TRBV27, the J gene TRBJ1-4, with D perhaps matching TRBD1 (6 bases). Between the trimmed V and J ends, which lost 3 bases and 7 bases, there was a span of 9 bases. CDR1 is MNHEY, CDR2 SMNVEV, per germline (reference sequence). This CDR3 spans 13 amino acids. The CDR3 spells CASSFFRGEKLFF. The CDR3 DNA reads TGTGCCAGCAGTTTTTTCAGGGGTGAAAAACTGTTTTTT.

CDR3 protein: CASSKEKKDRNEQYF. CDR3 DNA: TGTGCCAGCAGCAAAGAAAAGAAGGACAGAAACGAGCAGTACTTC. The chain carries TRBV21-1 and TRBJ2-7; the D call TRBD1 from the table was never checked on the DNA. TRBV21-1 is termed a pseudogene. This CDR3 spans 15 amino acids.

The V gene is TRBV7-9, the J gene TRBJ2-3; no firm D call. V was cut by 7 bases and J by 5 bases, with 7 bases left in between. Per germline, CDR1 SEHNR and CDR2 FQNEAQ (reference sequence). This CDR3 is built from 11 residues. The CDR3 DNA follows: TGTGCCAGCACCGGCCAAGATACGCAGTATTTT. Amino acids: CASTGQDTQYF. The variable domain in full, completed from reference TRBV7-9 and TRBJ2-3, reads DTGVSQNPRHKITKRGQNVTFRCDPISEHNRLYWYRQTLGQGPEFLTYFQNEAQLEKSRLLSDRFSAERPKGSFSTLEIQRTEQGDSAMYLCASTGQDTQYFGPGTRLTVL.

This chain links TRBV14 with TRBJ1-1; D is unresolved. V lost 0 bases and J lost 1, with 12 bases in between. The CDR3 extends over 16 amino acids. Per the germline V gene, CDR1 is SGHDN and CDR2 is FVKESK. The CDR3 region is CASSQEVGMANTEAFF. As DNA, the CDR3 is TGTGCCAGCAGCCAAGAAGTAGGGATGGCGAACACTGAAGCTTTCTTT.

J is TRBJ2-7 and V is TRBV23-1, with D possibly being TRBD1 or TRBD2 (5 bases each). TRBV23-1 counts as an open reading frame of uncertain function. This CDR3 is 15 amino acids long. V was shortened by 2 bases and J by 4 bases, with 15 bases between the two germline ends. The CDR3: CASSQGGPWMYEQYF. CDR3 DNA sequence: TGCGCCAGCAGTCAAGGGGGACCCTGGATGTACGAGCAGTACTTC.

V and J are TRBV29-1 and TRBJ2-1; D not certain. Germline V gene data show CDR1 as SQVTM and CDR2 as ANQGSEA. There are 14 residues in the CDR3. Trimming stripped 3 bases from V and 0 bases from J, with 9 bases between. The CDR3 sequence is CSVDSLSSYNEQFF. The DNA for the CDR3 is TGCAGCGTTGACTCCCTCTCCTCCTACAATGAGCAGTTCTTC.

J is TRBJ2-2 and V is TRBV27; TRBD1 is a possible D gene (5 bases). This CDR3 spans 15 amino acids. V was clipped by 2 bases and J by 4 bases, with 11 bases between them. Germline CDR1 is MNHEY and CDR2 is SMNVEV (reference sequence). Here the CDR3 reads CASSLGAVPTGELFF. The CDR3 DNA follows: TGTGCCAGCAGTTTAGGGGCAGTTCCCACCGGGGAGCTGTTTTTT.

J is TRBJ2-5 and V is TRBV2; 11 bases are shared with TRBD1. After removal of 1 base from V and 6 bases from J, the junction contained 7 bases not matched to a gene. Germline loops: CDR1 SNHLY, CDR2 FYNNEI. CDR3 length: 16 amino acids. The CDR3 DNA is TGTGCCAGCAGTGAAGGGACAGGGGGCGGGAAAAAGACCCAGTACTTC. Encoded protein: CASSEGTGGGKKTQYF.

The count of this clone is one. The chain couples TRBV7-6 to TRBJ2-1; 12 bases line up with TRBD2. The CDR3 has 16 amino acids. With V trimmed by 5 bases and J by 4 bases, 6 bases remained unmatched. Germline V lookup: CDR1 SGHVS, CDR2 FNYEAQ. The CDR3 bases are TGTGCCAGCAGCCTCCTCCTAGCGGGGGGGTACAATGAGCAGTTCTTC. It translates to CASSLLLAGGYNEQFF.

J is TRBJ2-3 and V is TRBV13; D is ambiguous. V shed 2 bases and J shed 0 bases, with 12 bases lying between them. CDR1 and CDR2 from the germline V gene are PRHDT and FYEKMQ (reference sequence). The CDR3 consists of 16 residues. The CDR3 DNA sequence: TGTGCCAGCAGCTTATTTTCCGCCGCCAGCACAGATACGCAGTATTTT. Encoded protein: CASSLFSAASTDTQYF.

The rearrangement links TRBV6-5 to TRBJ2-3; 10 nucleotides agree with TRBD2. This CDR3 region has 16 residues. Looked up from germline, CDR1 is MNHEY and CDR2 is SVGAGI. J was trimmed by 0 bases and V by 3 bases; bases with no gene match: 3. CDR3 coding DNA: TGTGCCAGCAGTTATGGACTAGCGGATAGCACAGATACGCAGTATTTT. This encodes CASSYGLADSTDTQYF.

The V and J genes are TRBV28 and TRBJ1-2; D uncertain. V was pared by 3 bases and J by 0 bases, with 5 bases between. Germline CDR1 MDHEN, CDR2 SYDVKM. This CDR3 spans 13 amino acids. CDR3 sequence: CASSFGTNYGYTF. The CDR3 DNA reads TGTGCCAGCAGTTTTGGGACTAACTATGGCTACACCTTC.

The chain links TRBV27 to TRBJ1-6; the D is unclear. The CDR3 covers 15 residues. CDR1 MNHEY and CDR2 SMNVEV come from the germline V gene (reference sequence). V lost 5 bases and J 4 bases, leaving 12 bases between the germline ends. The chain's CDR3 is CASSPLTGYNSPLHF. CDR3 DNA sequence: TGTGCCAGCAGTCCCTTGACGGGATATAATTCACCCCTCCACTTT.

The chain is built from TRBV30 and TRBJ2-5; 8 nucleotides match TRBD1. Germline loops: CDR1 GTSNPN, CDR2 SVGIG (reference sequence). The CDR3 runs 15 residues. Losses at the gene ends were 0 bases for V and 3 bases for J; bases not matched to a gene: 6. The CDR3 coding sequence is TGTGCCTGGAGTGTTACAGGGGGGCTAGAAGAGACCCAGTACTTC. This encodes CAWSVTGGLEETQYF.

This sequence joins TRBV28 and TRBJ2-7; the D is unclear. Germline V gene data show CDR1 as MDHEN and CDR2 as SYDVKM. The CDR3 spans 14 residues. Trimming removed 5 bases from V and 2 bases from J, with 13 bases in between. The CDR3 sequence: CASSDRQKTYEQYF. Written as DNA, the CDR3 is TGTGCCAGCAGTGACCGCCAGAAGACCTACGAGCAGTACTTC.